Listed below are T cell receptor beta chains from one sample, sequenced in a study of T cell clusters in autoimmune cytopenias. TCRdb re-called the multiplex PCR reads, yielding one record per CDR3 amino acid sequence without DNA. The sample includes 9,500 to 14,000 distinct CDR3 sequences. The same sample was also studied in work on T cell repertoires in aging, cancer and after chemotherapy.

The sample was peripheral blood. Receptor source: a human donor in good health. CDR3s include the opening cysteine and the closing phenylalanine or tryptophan. Only part of the rows carry a size: once, few, many, or a class if the clone is expanded.

TRBV19	-	TRBJ2-7	CASSIMLGRAPDYEQYF
TRBV19	-	TRBJ2-5	CASSRGLAGPQETQYF
TRBV19	-	TRBJ1-2	CASSILGGQGSNYGYTF
TRBV5-4	-	TRBJ1-1	CASSLGRNTEAFF
TRBV5-1	-	TRBJ2-6	CASSLQDSVRGYSGANVLTF
TRBV15	medium-sized	TRBJ1-4	CATSSHGGTELFF
TRBV15	-	TRBJ2-5	CATSRDLTGMGTQYF
TRBV18	-	TRBJ1-4	CASSSPGTGGEKLFF
TRBV5-5	-	TRBJ1-2	CASSPEDRGYYGYTF
TRBV7-9	-	TRBJ1-4	CASSLGRTTNEKLFF
TRBV27	-	TRBJ1-6	CASSLSAGGLFSPLHF
TRBV20-1	-	TRBJ2-7	CSVRGNNYEQYF
TRBV12-5	-	TRBJ2-3	CASEWRVDGHTADTQYF
TRBV6-5	-	TRBJ1-1	CASSYSRTTGGVYEAFF
TRBV14	-	TRBJ1-4	CASSLLTGASEKLFF
TRBV18	-	TRBJ2-4	CASSPQRMDIQYF
TRBV12-3/TRBV12-4	-	TRBJ1-4	CASSKQRGTISEKLFF
TRBV7-9	-	TRBJ2-6	CASSPFREGVLTF
TRBV19	medium-sized	TRBJ1-6	CASSPGPYSSYNSPLHF
TRBV7-9	-	TRBJ1-5	CASSLGVLWSNQPQHF
TRBV27	-	TRBJ2-7	CASSFTSGRGQYF
TRBV27	-	TRBJ2-1	CASSRDISYNEQFF
TRBV11-2	-	TRBJ2-5	CASSSSSGGDQETQYF
TRBV29-1	medium-sized	TRBJ2-3	CSVCGRHTDTQYF
TRBV28	-	TRBJ1-5	CASSPTGVEAQPQHF